This TCR beta chain is drawn from a study of T-cell reconstitution after alpha-beta-depleted transplantation in children. Preparation of the TCRbeta library used unique molecular identifiers. Each CDR3 protein gets one entry after TCRdb re-called the PCR reads with MiXCR. The table shows about 370,000 distinct CDR3 sequences, with over 20% occurring only once. The CDR3 sequence is 13 residues long. Germline V gene data show CDR1 as SQVTM and CDR2 as ANQGSEA. The ends lost 3 bases at V and 4 bases at J; junction bases unmatched: 2. This clonotype was counted at least ten times. The V call is TRBV29-1, the J call TRBJ2-1; 8 bases are shared with TRBD2. Here the sequenced sample was PBMCs from the stem cell graft donor, taken from the stem cell graft. This TCR was recovered from a human donor who donated a stem cell graft to a child with acute myeloid leukemia. DNA for the CDR3: TGCAGCGTTGATACGGGAGGGTACAATGAGCAGTTCTTC. Translated: CSVDTGGYNEQFF.